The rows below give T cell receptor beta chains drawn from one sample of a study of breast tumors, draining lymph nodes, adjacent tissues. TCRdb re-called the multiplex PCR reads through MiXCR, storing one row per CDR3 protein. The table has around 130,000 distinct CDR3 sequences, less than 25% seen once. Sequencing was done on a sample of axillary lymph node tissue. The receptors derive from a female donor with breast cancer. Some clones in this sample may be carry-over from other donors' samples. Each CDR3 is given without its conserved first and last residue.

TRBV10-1	ASSGLATDTQY
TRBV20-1	SARWGTDTQY
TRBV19	ASRLAGVYNEQF
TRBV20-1	SARGDRYYEQY
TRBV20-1	SARQGASIIQETQY
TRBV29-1	SVEDLGRRSTDTQY
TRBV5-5	ASSGGTGGYNEQF
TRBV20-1	SVTSGAIYEQY
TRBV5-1	ASSRTANTEAF
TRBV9	ASSAEGIEQF
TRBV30	AWSLLAGGGGTQY
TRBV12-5	ASGTPGQLNNEQF
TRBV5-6	ASSLYGSGANVLT
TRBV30	AWRGDTGSEQY
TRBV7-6	ASSLGAWDSYNEQF
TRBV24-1	ATSERSGYQETQY
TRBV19	ATKASGGNTGELF
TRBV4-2	ASSQDRTASTDTQY
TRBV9	ASSARLAEYNEQF
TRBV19	ASSHRDRGTSNQPQH
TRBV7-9	ASSMGQDISGANVLT
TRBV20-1	SAREPHTGNEQF
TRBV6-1	ASGPGQGVHYEQY
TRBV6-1	ASSEPGQGSETQY
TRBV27	ASAFNHEQY
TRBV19	ASRNRDRGQPQH
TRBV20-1	SAFPTGGRIYNEQF
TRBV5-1	ASSLDRGPPYEQY
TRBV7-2	ASSETGTGGLKQY
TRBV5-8	ASSQSPRGGYGYT
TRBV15	ATRKPELETQY
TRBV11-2	ASSPREKSYNEQF
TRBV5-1	ASSLIGTGDYGYT
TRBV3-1	ASSQATGAYGYT
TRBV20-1	SAGPIGTGWLEQY
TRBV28	ASSPLAGTNFYEQY